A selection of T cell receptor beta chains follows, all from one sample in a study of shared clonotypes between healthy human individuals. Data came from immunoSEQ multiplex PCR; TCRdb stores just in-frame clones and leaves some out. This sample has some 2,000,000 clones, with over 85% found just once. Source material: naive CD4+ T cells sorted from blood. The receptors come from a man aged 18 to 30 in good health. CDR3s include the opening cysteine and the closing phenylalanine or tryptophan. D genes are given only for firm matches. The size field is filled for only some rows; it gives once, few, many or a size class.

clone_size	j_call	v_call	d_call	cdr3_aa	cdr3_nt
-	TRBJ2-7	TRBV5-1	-	CASSLKMNEQYF	TGCGCCAGCAGCTTGAAGATGAACGAGCAGTACTTC
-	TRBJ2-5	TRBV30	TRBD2	CAWSVPASGGETQYF	TGTGCCTGGAGTGTACCGGCTAGCGGGGGAGAGACCCAGTACTTC
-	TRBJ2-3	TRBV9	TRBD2	CASSPRDYHTDTQYF	TGTGCCAGCAGCCCCCGGGACTACCACACAGATACGCAGTATTTT
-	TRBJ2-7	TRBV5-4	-	CASSLGGQGPYEQYF	TGTGCCAGCAGCTTGGGGGGTCAGGGTCCCTACGAGCAGTACTTC
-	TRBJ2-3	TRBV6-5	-	CASRATEDTQYF	TGTGCCAGCAGAGCGACTGAAGATACGCAGTATTTT
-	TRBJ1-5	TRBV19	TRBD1	CASHRGLSNQPQHF	TGTGCCAGCCACAGGGGGCTAAGCAATCAGCCCCAGCATTTT
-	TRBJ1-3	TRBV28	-	CASNVFPGNTIYF	TGTGCCAGCAATGTTTTCCCTGGAAACACCATATATTTT
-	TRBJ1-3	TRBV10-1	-	CASSDRASGNTIYF	TGCGCCAGCAGTGACAGAGCCTCTGGAAACACCATATATTTT
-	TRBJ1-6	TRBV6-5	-	CASSYSGNSPLHF	TGTGCCAGCAGTTACTCGGGGAATTCACCCCTCCACTTT
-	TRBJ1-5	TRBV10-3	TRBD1	CAISDEDRDLQPQHF	TGTGCCATCAGTGATGAAGACAGGGATCTACAGCCCCAGCATTTT
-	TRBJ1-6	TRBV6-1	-	CASSGNKLSSYNSPLHF	TGTGCCAGCAGTGGAAACAAGCTGAGCTCCTATAATTCACCCCTCCACTTT
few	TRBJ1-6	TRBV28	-	CASSFPSPLHF	TGTGCCAGCAGTTTTCCTTCACCCCTCCACTTT
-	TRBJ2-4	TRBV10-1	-	CASSESGVAKNIQYF	TGCGCCAGCAGTGAGTCGGGAGTAGCCAAAAACATTCAGTACTTC
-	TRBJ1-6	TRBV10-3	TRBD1	CAAGPDRDSPLHF	TGTGCCGCCGGGCCCGACAGGGACTCACCCCTCCACTTT
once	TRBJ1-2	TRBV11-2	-	CASSLTDYSYGYTF	TGTGCCAGCAGCTTGACAGATTATTCCTATGGCTACACCTTC
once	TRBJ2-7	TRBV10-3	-	CAIKGAGQYYEQYF	TGTGCCATCAAGGGGGCGGGACAATACTACGAGCAGTACTTC
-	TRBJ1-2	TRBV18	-	CASSPGGIYPYGYTF	TGTGCCAGCTCCCCGGGCGGGATCTATCCCTATGGCTACACCTTC
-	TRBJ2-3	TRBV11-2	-	CASSLWGRRDTQYF	TGTGCCAGCAGCTTATGGGGCAGGAGGGATACGCAGTATTTT
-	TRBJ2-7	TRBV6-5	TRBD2	CASSYWREELYEQYF	TGTGCCAGCAGTTATTGGCGGGAGGAGCTATACGAGCAGTACTTC
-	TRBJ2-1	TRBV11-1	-	CASSQGTYNEQFF	TGTGCCAGCAGCCAGGGGACTTACAATGAGCAGTTCTTC
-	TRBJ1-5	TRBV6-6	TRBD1	CASRATDRGQGQPQHF	TGTGCCAGCAGGGCTACCGACAGGGGGCAGGGACAGCCCCAGCATTTT